Listed here is a single T cell receptor (beta chain). The target of this receptor is not known. One base away there is no much larger clone; base qualities are not given. This sample was included in a study of control samples from healthy donors and cancer patients (dated by TCRdb to the early 2020s). Libraries were made using the immunoSEQ multiplex PCR assay. Held by TCRdb, this immuneACCESS table contains in-frame sequences only and omits some clones. Under half of the omission traces to an unresolved V gene where checked; the cause of the rest is unknown. For this sample the table gives some 120,000 clones, of which approximately 93% were detected only once. 2% to 3% of the sample belongs to the ten largest clones. The receptor's source is a man aged 25 to 45 in good health. Material: blood.

The DNA sequence is as follows: TGCGCCAGCAGCGGGGACAGGGTGACCTACGAGCAGTACGTC. Its product reads: CASSGDRVTYEQYV. Rearrangement joined TRBV5-1 to TRBJ2-7, with 9 bases aligning to TRBD1. Looking up the germline V gene yields CDR1 SGHRS and CDR2 YFSETQ. After removal of 4 bases from V and 2 bases from J, the junction retains 4 bases not matched to a gene. From cysteine to valine, the CDR3 is 14 amino acids long. The DNA shown is the 42-base CDR3, in frame from base 1.